Sequencing of this T cell receptor (beta chain) was carried out in a study of metastatic and nonmetastatic thyroid tumors. Treatment of any kind had been given to no patient before thyroid surgery. TCRdb re-processed the PCR reads through MiXCR. There are over 15,000 clones in the sample; approximately 30% occur only once, and about 11% lies in the top ten. The J segment lost 3 bases and the V segment lost 3 bases, leaving 10 bases of the junction unmatched. The CDR3 runs 16 residues. Per germline, CDR1 LNHDA and CDR2 SQIVND (reference sequence). Sequencing input: blood. This TCR was sampled from a female donor with papillary thyroid cancer or a benign thyroid nodule (not recorded which). Some clones in this sample may be carry-over from other donors' samples. The chain recombines TRBV19 with TRBJ2-7; 8 nucleotides align to TRBD1. The CDR3 nucleotides are TGTGCCAGTAGTATCCCGGCCGGGACAGGAGTCTACGAGCAGTACTTC. Protein: CASSIPAGTGVYEQYF.